The 31 T cell receptor beta chains below were found in one sample sequenced in a study of T cell changes during pregnancy in multiple sclerosis. TCRdb's table, derived via immunoSEQ multiplex PCR, lists solely in-frame clones and lacks some. Of approximately 130,000 clones in the sample, about 96% were seen once. Here the sequenced sample was peripheral blood, taken after pregnancy. The receptor source for this set is a female donor with multiple sclerosis, enrolled in a pregnancy study.

The J gene is TRBJ1-2, the V gene TRBV29-1; D is unclear. Trimming removed 3 bases at V and 4 bases at J, with 15 bases between. CDR1 and CDR2 from the germline V gene are SQVTM and ANQGSEA. The CDR3 length is 14 residues. CDR3 in DNA: TGCAGCGTTGAGACCCGGGGAAGGAGCTATGGCTACACCTTC. Its protein is CSVETRGRSYGYTF.

This clone was seen only a few times. This chain links TRBV6-1 with TRBJ1-1, with D possibly matching TRBD1 (5 bases). Germline assignment: CDR1 MNHNS and CDR2 SASEGT. The CDR3 contains 13 residues. The ends were cut back, 2 bases at V and 4 bases at J, with 8 bases in the middle. The CDR3 DNA is TGTGCCAGCAGTGAAAGGGGAGGCACTGAAGCTTTCTTT. Its protein is CASSERGGTEAFF.

This clone was seen once. This chain joins TRBV9 and TRBJ1-4; 7 positions agree with TRBD1. Germline assignment: CDR1 SGDLS and CDR2 YYNGEE. After removal of 3 bases from V and 3 bases from J, the junction contained 8 bases not matched to a gene. CDR3 length: 16 residues. Here the CDR3 reads CASSGPRTGANEKLFF. Written as DNA, the CDR3 is TGTGCCAGCAGCGGCCCCCGGACAGGAGCTAATGAAAAACTGTTTTTT. The full variable domain, its missing parts supplied by reference TRBV9 and TRBJ1-4, is DSGVTQTPKHLITATGQRVTLRCSPRSGDLSVYWYQQSLDQGLQFLIQYYNGEERAKGNILERFSAQQFPDLHSELNLSSLELGDSALYFCASSGPRTGANEKLFFGSGTQLSVL.

This clone has just one count. The rearrangement uses TRBV18 and TRBJ2-7; 13 positions match TRBD2. The length of the CDR3 is 15 residues. The V gene's germline CDR1 is KGHSH and CDR2 LQKENI. With V trimmed by 5 bases and J by 0 bases, 1 base remained unmatched. The CDR3 coding sequence is TGTGCCAGCTCAAGGACTAGCGGGAGCTCCTACGAGCAGTACTTC. Translating gives CASSRTSGSSYEQYF.

The chain carries TRBV7-2 and TRBJ1-2; TRBD1 matches at 8 bases. Germline lookup yields CDR1 SGHTA and CDR2 FQGNSA. Trimming removed 1 base from V and 1 base from J; junction bases left unmatched: 2. The CDR3 has 15 amino acids. The CDR3 sequence: CASSLDRGYNYGYTF. Written as DNA, the CDR3 is TGTGCCAGCAGCTTAGACAGGGGGTATAACTATGGCTACACCTTC.

V and J are TRBV19 and TRBJ2-1; D may be TRBD2 (6 bases). Trimming pared 6 bases from V and 4 bases from J, leaving 16 bases between. This CDR3 has 15 residues. The germline CDR1 and CDR2 sequences are LNHDA and SQIVND (reference sequence). In DNA form, the CDR3 reads TGTGCCAGTAGCATGGAGGGGACGACTTACAATGAGCAGTTCTTC. The encoded protein is CASSMEGTTYNEQFF.

The genes are TRBV4-3 and TRBJ2-7; 8 bases line up with TRBD1. The CDR3 consists of 15 residues. V lost 1 base, J lost 4 bases, and 6 bases stayed unmatched. The germline V gene has CDR1 LGHNA and CDR2 YSLEER. The CDR3: CASSQVAGGEYEQYF. The CDR3, as DNA: TGCGCCAGCAGCCAAGTTGCAGGGGGCGAATACGAGCAGTACTTC.

The chain carries TRBV6-1 and TRBJ2-7; possible D gene TRBD2, 6 bases. The CDR3 length is 18 residues. V lost 1 base and J lost 1, with 20 bases in between. From germline, CDR1 is MNHNS and CDR2 SASEGT. CDR3 nucleotides: TGTGCCAGCAGTGAAGGAGGGATACTGCGGGATAGTTCCTACGAGCAGTACTTC. Protein sequence: CASSEGGILRDSSYEQYF.

V usage is TRBV19 and J usage is TRBJ2-3; D is possibly TRBD1 (6 bases). Germline lookup yields CDR1 LNHDA and CDR2 SQIVND (reference sequence). The length of the CDR3 is 13 residues. V lost 5 bases and J lost 4, with 10 bases in between. CDR3 sequence reads: CASSQGQADTQYF. CDR3 bases: TGTGCCAGTAGTCAGGGGCAGGCAGATACGCAGTATTTT.

The V call is TRBV28, the J call TRBJ2-4; weak D call: TRBD1 (5 bases). The CDR3 has 12 residues. Germline V gene data show CDR1 as MDHEN and CDR2 as SYDVKM. Trimming took off 8 bases at V and 4 bases at J, with 9 bases between the two ends. CDR3 region: CASGQGKNIQYF. The CDR3 DNA reads as TGTGCCAGCGGTCAGGGAAAAAACATTCAGTACTTC.

The V call is TRBV4-1, the J call TRBJ2-1; possible D gene TRBD2, 6 bases. This CDR3 spans 14 amino acids. V was shortened by 0 bases and J by 11 bases, with 14 bases between the two germline ends. CDR1 and CDR2 from the germline V gene are MGHRA and YSYEKL. CDR3 sequence reads: CASSQDSGRPKQFF. DNA for the CDR3: TGCGCCAGCAGCCAAGATTCGGGGAGGCCCAAGCAGTTCTTC.

The chain combines TRBV9 with TRBJ2-7; 9 bases match TRBD2. Germline V gene lookup returns CDR1 SGDLS and CDR2 YYNGEE. This CDR3 region has 15 residues. Losses at the gene ends were 4 bases for V and 5 bases for J; bases not matched to a gene: 10. The CDR3 DNA follows: TGTGCCAGCAGCCTCACCGGGGTAGCGGGAGACGAGCAGTACTTC. As protein: CASSLTGVAGDEQYF.

This clone was observed once. V gene TRBV18 combines with J gene TRBJ2-1, with a possible D match to TRBD1 (5 bases). V was shortened by 1 base and J by 9 bases, with 16 bases between the two germline ends. Germline CDR1 is KGHSH and CDR2 is LQKENI. The CDR3 loop spans 15 amino acids. The CDR3 DNA follows: TGTGCCAGCTCACCACAGGGGTCCCCTATGGGTGAGCAGTTCTTC. This translates into CASSPQGSPMGEQFF.

The genes are TRBV6-5 and TRBJ2-7, with D possibly being TRBD2 (5 bases). Trimming left V 2 bases short and J 0 bases short, with 11 bases between. There are 15 residues in the CDR3. Per germline, CDR1 MNHEY and CDR2 SVGAGI. The CDR3 DNA reads as TGTGCCAGCAGTTACCTCCCAGCGGACTCCTACGAGCAGTACTTC. Amino acid sequence: CASSYLPADSYEQYF.

This clone was observed a single time. The chain couples TRBV13 to TRBJ1-1; D is unresolved. The CDR3 is 15 amino acids. The germline gives CDR1 PRHDT, CDR2 FYEKMQ (reference sequence). V lost 0 bases, J lost 1 base, and 9 bases lay in between. The CDR3 region is CASSLGGLGNTEAFF. CDR3 DNA: TGTGCCAGCAGCTTAGGTGGGCTGGGGAACACTGAAGCTTTCTTT.

This chain connects TRBV29-1 to TRBJ1-1; D may be TRBD1 (5 bases). There are 16 residues in the CDR3. CDR1 SQVTM and CDR2 ANQGSEA come from the germline V gene. Trimming pared 1 base from V and 4 bases from J, leaving 19 bases between. This CDR3 is CSVEGIVGAPGTEAFF. The CDR3 DNA follows: TGCAGCGTTGAAGGTATCGTTGGGGCGCCGGGCACTGAAGCTTTCTTT.

The CDR3 spells CASTKLDMAEAFF. CDR3 nucleotides: TGTGCCAGCACTAAACTCGATATGGCTGAAGCTTTCTTT. The J gene is TRBJ1-1, the V gene TRBV11-2; D gene ambiguous. The germline CDR1 and CDR2 sequences are SGHAT and FQNNGV. This CDR3 has 13 residues. Deletions cut 7 bases from V and 6 bases from J, with 15 bases between.

Concerning this clone itself: An end of the junction does not agree with germline; a read error may underlie this. The CDR3 protein is CASSEGTSGSRWQETQYF. CDR3 in DNA: TGTGCCAGCAGCGAAGGGACTAGCGGGAGTCGGTGGCAAGAGACCCAGTACTTC. This sequence joins TRBV2 and TRBJ2-5; TRBD2 agrees at 14 bases. CDR3 length: 18 amino acids. Germline V gene lookup returns CDR1 SNHLY and CDR2 FYNNEI.

J is TRBJ2-7 and V is TRBV5-4; tentatively, D is TRBD2 (5 bases). The germline V gene encodes CDR1 SGHNT and CDR2 YYREEE (reference sequence). CDR3 length: 14 amino acids. The ends were cut back, 1 base at V and 2 bases at J, with 10 bases in the middle. CDR3 sequence reads: CASSLPRTPYEQYF. The DNA for the CDR3 is TGTGCCAGCAGCTTGCCACGGACTCCCTACGAGCAGTACTTC.

The chain has TRBV27 and TRBJ2-5, with 12 bases matching TRBD2. The J call may be faulty, since TRBJ2-7 better matches the DNA end. The CDR3 totals 14 residues. CDR1 is MNHEY, CDR2 SMNVEV, per germline (reference sequence). This chain's CDR3 is CASRRTSGVYEQYF. In DNA, the CDR3 is TGTGCCAGCAGACGGACTAGCGGGGTCTACGAGCAGTACTTC.

The V call is TRBV6-6, the J call TRBJ2-7; the match to TRBD2 covers 8 bases. Germline trimming cut 6 bases from V and 0 bases from J; bases unmatched to any gene: 7. Germline V gene lookup returns CDR1 MNHNY and CDR2 SVGAGI (reference sequence). The CDR3 has 15 amino acids. For the CDR3, the DNA is TGTGCCAGCAGATCCCAAGCGGGGGTCTCCTACGAGCAGTACTTC. Translated, it gives CASRSQAGVSYEQYF.

The chain combines TRBV4-1 with TRBJ1-2; D is perhaps TRBD1 (5 bases). Looked up from germline, CDR1 is MGHRA and CDR2 is YSYEKL. The CDR3 is 16 amino acids. Trimming took 4 bases from V and 7 from J, leaving 22 bases between them. The CDR3 DNA is TGCGCCAGCAGCCCTCCTGGGGCCCCTAATCTAGGTGGCTACACCTTC. Its protein product is CASSPPGAPNLGGYTF.

The CDR3 loop is CASSIDGNGEKLFF. CDR3 nucleotides: TGTGCCAGTAGTATAGACGGGAACGGCGAAAAACTGTTTTTT. The genes are TRBV19 and TRBJ1-4; D gene unclear. Trimming cost V 0 bases and J 8 bases, with 10 bases left between them. Germline-derived CDR1 and CDR2 are LNHDA and SQIVND (reference sequence). This CDR3 is 14 amino acids long.

The chain has TRBV6-1 and TRBJ1-5; D might be TRBD1 (6 bases). This CDR3 is built from 15 residues. Trimming removed 7 bases at V and 9 bases at J, with 22 bases between. CDR1 MNHNS and CDR2 SASEGT come from the germline V gene. Here the CDR3 DNA reads TGTGCCAGCAAGGCAGGGGCGTCCCCCCAGCGGCCCCAGCATTTT. Its protein product is CASKAGASPQRPQHF.

This chain joins TRBV19 and TRBJ1-2; perhaps TRBD1 as D (5 bases). The germline V and J ends were trimmed by 5 bases and 1 base, with 20 bases remaining between them. The CDR3 runs to 17 residues. Per the germline V gene, CDR1 is LNHDA and CDR2 is SQIVND (reference sequence). The CDR3 protein is CASSLQGTDVLNYGYTF. The CDR3 DNA follows: TGTGCCAGTAGTCTTCAGGGTACTGACGTGCTTAACTATGGCTACACCTTC.

The genes are TRBV27 and TRBJ2-3; no clear D gene. The germline CDR1 and CDR2 sequences are MNHEY and SMNVEV (reference sequence). The CDR3 is 16 amino acids. Trimming pared 5 bases from V and 2 bases from J, leaving 17 bases between. CDR3 residues: CASSRNLPFLTDTQYF. CDR3 DNA: TGTGCCAGCAGTCGAAACTTACCCTTTCTCACAGATACGCAGTATTTT.

The chain has TRBV7-2 and TRBJ1-1; TRBD1 is a possible D gene (5 bases). Trimming pared 3 bases from V and 7 bases from J, leaving 18 bases between. Germline CDR1 and CDR2: SGHTA and FQGNSA. The CDR3 has 15 residues. The CDR3 here is CASSLVLSRQFEAFF. The DNA for the CDR3 is TGTGCCAGCAGCTTGGTCCTATCACGACAGTTTGAAGCTTTCTTT.

The CDR3 DNA reads as TGTGCCAGCAGCTTCGGGGGTACCTACGAGCAGTACTTC. It encodes CASSFGGTYEQYF. The chain has TRBV11-2 and TRBJ2-7; weak D call: TRBD2 (6 bases). The CDR3 loop spans 13 amino acids. Germline values: CDR1 SGHAT, CDR2 FQNNGV. The V end was cut by 3 bases, the J end by 2 bases, with 8 bases between. Full variable domain (missing parts from reference TRBV11-2 and TRBJ2-7): EAGVAQSPRYKIIEKRQSVAFWCNPISGHATLYWYQQILGQGPKLLIQFQNNGVVDDSQLPKDRFSAERLKGVDSTLKIQPAKLEDSAVYLCASSFGGTYEQYFGPGTRLTVT.

The V gene is TRBV4-1, the J gene TRBJ2-1; 9 bases fit TRBD1. CDR1 and CDR2 from the germline V gene are MGHRA and YSYEKL. This CDR3 has 15 residues. J lost 7 bases, V lost 5 bases, and 9 bases had no gene match. Here the CDR3 reads CASSTGGQGRNEQFF. Here the CDR3 DNA reads TGCGCCAGCAGCACCGGTGGACAGGGGAGGAATGAGCAGTTCTTC.

The chain uses TRBV9 and TRBJ2-7, with 8 bases identical to TRBD1. The CDR3 extends over 17 amino acids. Germline V lookup: CDR1 SGDLS, CDR2 YYNGEE. The J segment lost 5 bases and the V segment lost 4 bases, leaving 17 bases of the junction unmatched. The CDR3 bases are TGTGCCAGCAGCCGGCGAGCCCTCGGACAGGGAAGGGACGAGCAGTACTTC. This codes for CASSRRALGQGRDEQYF.

Concerning this clone: This CDR3 is also generated by other DNA sequences in the sample. This sequence joins TRBV28 and TRBJ2-7, with D perhaps matching TRBD2 (5 bases). V shed 4 bases and J shed 3 bases, with 7 bases lying between them. The germline V gene has CDR1 MDHEN and CDR2 SYDVKM. The length of the CDR3 is 12 residues. The CDR3, as DNA: TGTGCCAGCAGTTCTAGCAGCTACGAGCAGTACTTC. It is translated as CASSSSSYEQYF.